The 11 T cell receptor beta chains below were found in one sample sequenced in a study of blood T cell repertoires in COVID-19. The data were produced by immunoSEQ multiplex PCR, yet TCRdb's version contains in-frame clones alone and is incomplete. This table has about 240,000 clones, about 85% appearing once. Sample: peripheral blood. These TCRs come from a man younger than 45 who had recovered from COVID-19.

This rearrangement joins TRBV6-5 to TRBJ1-3, with D possibly being TRBD1 (5 bases). The germline CDR1 and CDR2 sequences are MNHEY and SVGAGI. Trimming pared 0 bases from V and 3 bases from J, leaving 12 bases between. This CDR3 has 16 amino acids. This CDR3 is CASSYSGGTFGNTIYF. CDR3 nucleotides: TGTGCCAGCAGTTACTCGGGGGGGACCTTTGGAAACACCATATATTTT.

CDR3 in DNA: TGTGCCAGCATTTTAGCAGATACGCAGTATTTT. It translates to CASILADTQYF. The V gene is TRBV7-6, the J gene TRBJ2-3; D unresolved. The germline gives CDR1 SGHVS, CDR2 FNYEAQ. The CDR3 runs 11 residues. V shed 7 bases and J shed 4 bases, with 6 bases lying between them.

The rearrangement links TRBV6-5 to TRBJ1-1; no clear D. The CDR3 totals 15 residues. V lost 6 bases and J lost 5, with 19 bases in between. Germline values: CDR1 MNHEY, CDR2 SVGAGI. CDR3 nucleotide sequence: TGTGCCAGCAGGAGGGTGAGAACAGAGGGAACTGAAGCTTTCTTT. Amino acids: CASRRVRTEGTEAFF.

The sample holds one count of this clone. The J gene is TRBJ1-1, the V gene TRBV19; 7 bases line up with TRBD1. The germline V gene encodes CDR1 LNHDA and CDR2 SQIVND (reference sequence). V shed 5 bases, J shed 4 bases, and the junction held 7 bases outside the gene matches. There are 14 residues in the CDR3. The CDR3 loop is CASSRSWDSTEAFF. The CDR3 region has the DNA TGTGCCAGTAGTCGGAGTTGGGACAGCACTGAAGCTTTCTTT.

The chain combines TRBV3-1 (or the pseudogene TRBV3-2) with TRBJ1-2; TRBD1 might be the D (6 bases). The CDR3 loop spans 12 amino acids. The ends were cut back, 1 base at V and 7 bases at J, with 7 bases in the middle. The V gene's germline CDR1 is LGHDT and CDR2 YNNKEL (reference sequence). The CDR3 nucleotides are TGTGCCAGCAGCCAAGGCAGGGGTGGCTACACCTTC. Translated, it gives CASSQGRGGYTF.

The rearrangement links TRBV10-1 to TRBJ1-5, with D unclear. This CDR3 spans 17 amino acids. V was cut by 6 bases and J by 3 bases, with 21 bases left in between. Germline V CDR1 and CDR2: WNHNN, SYGVQD (reference sequence). This CDR3 reads CASRPGRLRRPNQPQHF. The CDR3 DNA follows: TGCGCCAGCAGACCGGGTCGTCTGAGGAGACCCAATCAGCCCCAGCATTTT.

The V gene is TRBV6-1, the J gene TRBJ1-2, with 7 bases identical to TRBD1. After removal of 3 bases from V and 0 bases from J, the junction contained 4 bases not matched to a gene. The CDR3 length is 15 residues. The germline V gene encodes CDR1 MNHNS and CDR2 SASEGT. Here the CDR3 reads CASSERQGANYGYTF. The CDR3 DNA is TGTGCCAGCAGTGAGAGACAGGGAGCTAACTATGGCTACACCTTC.

The rearrangement uses TRBV7-6 and TRBJ1-2; 8 nucleotides agree with TRBD1. V trimming: 5 bases; J trimming: 4 bases; junction bases outside the gene matches: 9. Germline V gives CDR1 SGHVS, CDR2 FNYEAQ. This CDR3 has 15 amino acids. Here the CDR3 reads CASSGGDRLSYGYTF. CDR3 DNA sequence: TGTGCCAGCAGCGGAGGGGACAGGCTGTCCTATGGCTACACCTTC. The whole variable domain, remainder taken from reference TRBV7-6 and TRBJ1-2, is GAGVSQSPRYKVTKRGQDVALRCDPISGHVSLYWYRQALGQGPEFLTYFNYEAQQDKSGLPNDRFSAERPEGSISTLTIQRTEQRDSAMYRCASSGGDRLSYGYTFGSGTRLTVV.

The rearrangement links TRBV18 to TRBJ1-2; 7 bases agree with TRBD1. CDR3 size: 15 residues. Looked up from germline, CDR1 is KGHSH and CDR2 is LQKENI. The V gene end was trimmed by 6 bases and the J gene end by 0 bases; junction bases not matched to a gene: 7. The CDR3 coding sequence is TGTGCCAGCTCCCTTGGACAGGACGCTAACTATGGCTACACCTTC. Translating it yields CASSLGQDANYGYTF.

The chain joins TRBV5-1 to TRBJ2-7, with 10 positions matching TRBD1. The CDR3 consists of 14 residues. Germline lookup yields CDR1 SGHRS and CDR2 YFSETQ. V trimming: 2 bases; J trimming: 6 bases; junction bases outside the gene matches: 5. In nucleotides, the CDR3 is TGCGCCAGCAGCTTATCGACAGGGGGCGGCGAGCAGTACGTC. The encoded protein is CASSLSTGGGEQYV.

The chain has TRBV14 and TRBJ1-2; maybe TRBD1 (5 bases). The CDR3 extends over 16 amino acids. The germline V gene has CDR1 SGHDN and CDR2 FVKESK. The V end lost 4 bases, the J end lost 0 bases, and 15 bases lay between the germline ends. CDR3 sequence: CASSRNLGGANYGYTF. As DNA, the CDR3 is TGTGCCAGCAGCCGAAATCTCGGGGGAGCTAACTATGGCTACACCTTC.